A single sample gave rise to the 16 T cell receptor beta chains below, sequenced in a study of T cell responses to AZD1222 COVID-19 vaccine. TCRdb's copy holds only in-frame clones and misses some; the assay was immunoSEQ multiplex PCR. The sample lists 150,000 to 200,000 clones, around 90% occurring once. The specimen was peripheral blood, collected on day 0 of AZD1222 vaccination. The receptors were gathered from an adult in good health.

V and J are TRBV2 and TRBJ1-5; a weak D match, TRBD1 (5 bases). The V and J ends lost 3 bases and 7 bases respectively, with 16 bases between them. The CDR3 totals 15 residues. Germline V lookup: CDR1 SNHLY, CDR2 FYNNEI. The CDR3 sequence is CASSDVSGAGQPQHF. Written as DNA, the CDR3 is TGTGCCAGCAGTGATGTATCCGGGGCCGGGCAGCCCCAGCATTTT.

The chain recombines TRBV7-6 with TRBJ2-3, with 9 bases lining up with TRBD2. Losses at the gene ends were 5 bases for V and 3 bases for J; bases not matched to a gene: 12. Germline V gives CDR1 SGHVS, CDR2 FNYEAQ. The CDR3 has 17 residues. The CDR3 spells CASSPEAGLATTDTQYF. The CDR3 DNA follows: TGTGCCAGCAGCCCGGAAGCGGGACTAGCCACTACAGATACGCAGTATTTT.

The chain carries TRBV10-3 and TRBJ2-3; D unresolved. The CDR3 has 12 residues. V shed 0 bases and J shed 7 bases, with 5 bases lying between them. Per the germline V gene, CDR1 is ENHRY and CDR2 is SYGVKD. CDR3 region: CAISESVHTQYF. The CDR3 DNA is TGTGCCATCAGTGAGTCAGTACATACGCAGTATTTT.

The chain joins TRBV9 to TRBJ2-7; either TRBD1 or TRBD2 may fit D (5 bases each). V was pared by 0 bases and J by 2 bases, with 21 bases between. The CDR3 extends over 18 amino acids. The germline V gene encodes CDR1 SGDLS and CDR2 YYNGEE. The CDR3 nucleotides are TGTGCCAGCAGCGTAGGACGAAGGAGGCAGGGACGGGCCTACGAGCAGTACTTC. This gives the protein CASSVGRRRQGRAYEQYF.

V and J are TRBV7-3 and TRBJ2-1; either TRBD1 or TRBD2 may supply D (6 bases each). V shed 5 bases and J shed 6 bases, with 23 bases lying between them. The CDR3 is 17 amino acids. Germline values: CDR1 SGHTA, CDR2 FQGTGA. The DNA for the CDR3 is TGTGCCAGCAGCCCTATGGGCGCCGGGGGCACCTCCAATGAGCAGTTCTTC. It is translated as CASSPMGAGGTSNEQFF.

As to this clone: The junction departs from germline at one end; a sequencing error may be responsible. The chain employs TRBV18 and TRBJ1-1; D is unresolved. The CDR3 length is 13 residues. The germline CDR1 and CDR2 sequences are KGHSH and LQKENI. The CDR3 DNA reads TGTGCCAGCCTAAAAGGGCAGAACATTGAAGCTTTCTTT. Protein product: CASLKGQNIEAFF.

This chain uses TRBV7-9 with TRBJ2-1; TRBD1 agrees at 9 bases. V trimming: 0 bases; J trimming: 2 bases; junction bases outside the gene matches: 2. The germline CDR1 and CDR2 sequences are SEHNR and FQNEAQ (reference sequence). CDR3 length: 16 amino acids. The DNA of the CDR3 is TGTGCCAGCAGCTTAGCGCACAGGGGGCCCTACAATGAGCAGTTCTTC. Amino acids: CASSLAHRGPYNEQFF.

J is TRBJ1-2 and V is TRBV4-1, with D hard to call. Germline values: CDR1 MGHRA, CDR2 YSYEKL. The CDR3 extends over 13 amino acids. V dropped 1 base and J dropped 8 bases, with 11 bases sitting between them. CDR3 sequence: CASSQVAGQGYTF. CDR3 coding DNA: TGCGCCAGCAGCCAAGTTGCCGGCCAAGGCTACACCTTC.

The V call is TRBV6-5, the J call TRBJ2-5; D is ambiguous. This CDR3 is 12 amino acids long. V lost 8 bases and J lost 0, with 7 bases in between. CDR1 and CDR2 (germline): MNHEY, SVGAGI. This chain's CDR3 is CASSSNQETQYF. The CDR3 region has the DNA TGTGCCAGCTCTTCTAACCAAGAGACCCAGTACTTC.

The genes are TRBV9 and TRBJ1-1, with D possibly being TRBD1 (6 bases). CDR1 SGDLS and CDR2 YYNGEE come from the germline V gene. V gave up 0 bases and J gave up 4 bases, with 16 bases separating them. The CDR3 has 16 amino acids. CDR3 DNA: TGTGCCAGCAGCGTAGCCCCCCAGGGGAGTGGCACTGAAGCTTTCTTT. Translated, it gives CASSVAPQGSGTEAFF.

This clone appeared a single time. The CDR3 sequence: CASSDPGATRRYF. The CDR3 DNA reads TGTGCCAGCAGTGACCCCGGGGCCACACGGCGGTACTTC. This chain uses TRBV25-1 with TRBJ2-7; D possibly matches TRBD1 or TRBD2 (5 bases each). The CDR3 is 13 residues long. V lost 3 bases and J 12 bases, leaving 18 bases between the germline ends. Germline V CDR1 and CDR2: MGHDK, SYGVNS.

This clone showed up just once. The CDR3 protein is CASSERWAGSVYGYTF. DNA for the CDR3: TGTGCCAGCAGTGAAAGATGGGCAGGGTCGGTCTATGGCTACACCTTC. The chain recombines TRBV6-1 with TRBJ1-2, with TRBD1 as a possible D gene (5 bases). V shed 2 bases and J shed 4 bases, with 17 bases lying between them. The CDR3 has 16 amino acids. Germline V lookup: CDR1 MNHNS, CDR2 SASEGT.

This sequence joins TRBV9 and TRBJ1-6, with D maybe TRBD1 (6 bases). This CDR3 comprises 18 residues. The germline CDR1 and CDR2 sequences are SGDLS and YYNGEE. The V and J ends lost 2 bases and 7 bases respectively, with 22 bases between them. The CDR3 protein is CASSVLPAEGVGNSPLHF. As DNA, the CDR3 is TGTGCCAGCAGCGTTCTACCTGCTGAGGGGGTCGGAAATTCACCCCTCCACTTT.

V is TRBV21-1 and J is TRBJ1-6; the table's D call of TRBD1 was not tested on the DNA. TRBV21-1 is a recognized pseudogene. This CDR3 has 15 residues. This chain's CDR3 is CASSKTGDRNSPLHF. The CDR3 region has the DNA TGTGCCAGCAGCAAGACAGGGGATAGGAATTCACCCCTCCACTTT.

The V and J genes are TRBV29-1 and TRBJ1-4, with unresolved D. V gave up 6 bases and J gave up 8 bases, with 7 bases separating them. The germline V gene encodes CDR1 SQVTM and CDR2 ANQGSEA. The CDR3 length is 10 residues. CDR3 nucleotide sequence: TGCAGCGTGGGGAACGAAAAACTGTTTTTT. It encodes CSVGNEKLFF.

This chain connects TRBV20-1 to TRBJ2-5; a possible D gene is TRBD2 (5 bases). Trimming took 3 bases from V and 2 from J, leaving 22 bases between them. Germline assignment: CDR1 DFQATT and CDR2 SNEGSKA (reference sequence). CDR3 length: 17 amino acids. CDR3 in amino acids: CSASPLASTIIQETQYF. The CDR3 bases are TGCAGTGCTAGTCCCCTAGCTTCAACGATTATTCAAGAGACCCAGTACTTC.